These 28 T cell receptor beta chains were all obtained from the same sample, sequenced in a study of blood T cell repertoires in COVID-19. Using immunoSEQ multiplex PCR, the repertoire was profiled, and TCRdb retains in-frame clones only, with some absent. In the table there are roughly 250,000 clones, 84% of which are singletons. Sequencing used peripheral blood. The source of these receptors is a man aged 45-60 years with active or convalescent COVID-19.

The genes are TRBV5-1 and TRBJ1-1; D uncertain. The germline gives CDR1 SGHRS, CDR2 YFSETQ. V lost 5 bases and J 1 base, leaving 15 bases between the germline ends. The CDR3 covers 15 residues. For the CDR3, the DNA is TGCGCCAGCAGGGGATTTATGAGGGCGAACACTGAAGCTTTCTTT. It is translated as CASRGFMRANTEAFF.

The chain combines TRBV5-1 with TRBJ2-1, with D tentatively TRBD2 (6 bases). This CDR3 comprises 16 residues. The V gene lost 5 bases and the J gene lost 1 base, with 16 bases spanning the gap. From germline, CDR1 is SGHRS and CDR2 YFSETQ. This CDR3 reads CASSRGSVASYNEQFF. In DNA form, the CDR3 reads TGCGCCAGCAGTCGGGGGTCCGTAGCGTCCTACAATGAGCAGTTCTTC. The whole variable domain, filled in from reference TRBV5-1 and TRBJ2-1, reads KAGVTQTPRYLIKTRGQQVTLSCSPISGHRSVSWYQQTPGQGLQFLFEYFSETQRNKGNFPGRFSGRQFSNSRSEMNVSTLELGDSALYLCASSRGSVASYNEQFFGPGTRLTVL.

The chain is built from TRBV7-8 and TRBJ2-2, with TRBD2 matching 7 bases. Germline CDR1 reads SGHVS; CDR2 reads FQNEAQ. This CDR3 comprises 14 residues. Trimming took 5 bases from V and 4 from J; bases not matched to a gene: 4. CDR3 DNA: TGTGCCAGCAGCCAGGGCGGGGGCACCGGGGAGCTGTTTTTT. Its translation: CASSQGGGTGELFF.

J is TRBJ1-4 and V is TRBV5-5; tentative D call: TRBD1 (5 bases). V lost 5 bases to trimming and J lost 8 bases, with 13 bases between them. CDR1 SGHKS and CDR2 YYEKEE come from the germline V gene (reference sequence). The CDR3 runs to 13 residues. CDR3 sequence: CASRPGGDEKLFF. Written as DNA, the CDR3 is TGTGCCAGCAGACCGGGCGGGGACGAAAAACTGTTTTTT.

This chain joins TRBV11-2 and TRBJ1-2; D uncertain. Germline CDR1 and CDR2: SGHAT and FQNNGV. The CDR3 loop spans 14 amino acids. The V gene lost 2 bases and the J gene lost 4 bases, with 11 bases spanning the gap. As DNA, the CDR3 is TGTGCCAGCAGCTTACCGGAACCTAGCTATGGCTACACCTTC. Amino acids: CASSLPEPSYGYTF.

The chain is built from TRBV5-1 and TRBJ1-2; tentative D call: TRBD1 (6 bases). Germline CDR1 is SGHRS and CDR2 is YFSETQ. The CDR3 is 14 residues long. The V end lost 5 bases, the J end lost 5 bases, and 16 bases lay between the germline ends. The CDR3 sequence: CASRGGGAGYGYTF. In nucleotides, the CDR3 is TGCGCCAGCAGAGGTGGGGGCGCCGGGTATGGCTACACCTTC.

The chain is built from TRBV7-9 and TRBJ2-3, with 9 nucleotides matching TRBD2. Germline loops: CDR1 SEHNR, CDR2 FQNEAQ (reference sequence). The CDR3 loop spans 16 amino acids. With V trimmed by 3 bases and J by 0 bases, 4 bases remained unmatched. This CDR3 is CASSFRLADSTDTQYF. CDR3 coding DNA: TGTGCCAGCAGCTTCCGACTAGCGGATAGCACAGATACGCAGTATTTT.

The chain links TRBV18 to TRBJ1-2; 7 nucleotides align to TRBD1. With 0 bases clipped from V and 4 bases from J, the junction kept 2 bases outside the gene matches. The CDR3 totals 14 residues. The V gene's germline CDR1 is KGHSH and CDR2 LQKENI. The CDR3 DNA is TGTGCCAGCTCACCACCAGGGGGCATCTATGGCTACACCTTC. As protein: CASSPPGGIYGYTF.

The chain is built from TRBV21-1 and TRBJ1-5; TRBD1, the D gene given by the table, was not confirmed from the DNA. TRBV21-1 is labeled a pseudogene. This CDR3 contains 18 residues. The CDR3 here is CARRGTGDSAVRNQPQHF. CDR3 sequence (DNA): TGTGCCAGGCGGGGTACAGGGGATTCCGCGGTCCGCAATCAGCCCCAGCATTTT.

The chain employs TRBV2 and TRBJ1-2; D gene uncertain. The CDR3 sequence is 13 residues long. Deletions cut 7 bases from V and 4 bases from J, with 13 bases between. CDR1 and CDR2 from the germline V gene are SNHLY and FYNNEI. The CDR3 region is CASTDTEIYGYTF. As DNA, the CDR3 is TGTGCCAGCACTGACACGGAGATCTATGGCTACACCTTC.

The chain is built from TRBV6-5 and TRBJ1-2; D is uncertain. This CDR3 spans 13 amino acids. Per the germline V gene, CDR1 is MNHEY and CDR2 is SVGAGI. With 0 bases removed from V and 2 bases from J, the gap between germline ends came to 4 bases. The CDR3 sequence is CASSYSGNYGYTF. The CDR3 nucleotides read TGTGCCAGCAGTTACTCGGGCAACTATGGCTACACCTTC.

V and J are TRBV19 and TRBJ2-7, with 9 bases fitting TRBD1. The V gene end was trimmed by 5 bases and the J gene end by 6 bases; junction bases not matched to a gene: 8. CDR1 is LNHDA, CDR2 SQIVND, per germline (reference sequence). The CDR3 is 14 residues long. The CDR3 DNA sequence: TGTGCCAGTAGTCCAGCCGGGACAGGGTCCGAGCAGTACTTC. It codes for CASSPAGTGSEQYF.

V is TRBV6-1 and J is TRBJ2-7; possibly TRBD2 for D (7 bases). CDR1 is MNHNS, CDR2 SASEGT, per germline. The CDR3 consists of 16 residues. V lost 0 bases and J lost 9, with 21 bases in between. CDR3 protein: CASSEARGAGASRQYF. Here the CDR3 DNA reads TGTGCCAGCAGTGAAGCCCGTGGGGCGGGGGCATCCAGGCAGTACTTC.

The chain uses TRBV12-3 or TRBV12-4 and TRBJ1-2, with D maybe TRBD1 (6 bases). The CDR3 runs 13 residues. Trimming left V 5 bases short and J 4 bases short, with 11 bases between. In DNA, the CDR3 is TGTGCCAGCAGTACCGGGACAAGCTATGGCTACACCTTC. Translated, it gives CASSTGTSYGYTF.

The chain recombines TRBV24-1 with TRBJ2-2; D might be TRBD2 (6 bases). The germline CDR1 and CDR2 sequences are KGHDR and SFDVKD. There are 14 residues in the CDR3. V lost 5 bases to trimming and J lost 4 bases, with 10 bases between them. Here the CDR3 reads CATSVGGVTGELFF. The CDR3 DNA reads as TGTGCCACCAGTGTTGGAGGGGTCACCGGGGAGCTGTTTTTT.

This sequence joins TRBV30 and TRBJ1-1; 10 bases line up with TRBD1. Germline V gene data show CDR1 as GTSNPN and CDR2 as SVGIG (reference sequence). J was trimmed by 3 bases and V by 5 bases; bases with no gene match: 3. The CDR3 length is 13 residues. As DNA, the CDR3 is TGTGCCTGGGTGGGACAGGGGTACACTGAAGCTTTCTTT. Translated, it gives CAWVGQGYTEAFF.

V is TRBV6-2 or TRBV6-3 and J is TRBJ1-5; 8 nucleotides match TRBD1. The ends lost 5 bases at V and 1 base at J; junction bases unmatched: 7. Germline CDR1 reads MNHEY; CDR2 reads SVGEGT. The CDR3 sequence is 16 residues long. DNA for the CDR3: TGTGCCAGCAGTCTCCCTCGGACAGGGAGCAATCAGCCCCAGCATTTT. This gives the protein CASSLPRTGSNQPQHF.

The V call is TRBV4-1, the J call TRBJ1-6; a weak D match, TRBD1 (5 bases). The germline V gene encodes CDR1 MGHRA and CDR2 YSYEKL. The CDR3 totals 15 residues. Trimming left V 1 base short and J 9 bases short, with 13 bases between. For the CDR3, the DNA is TGCGCCAGCAGCCAAGCGACGGGGGTTCGTTCACCCCTCCACTTT. Translated, it gives CASSQATGVRSPLHF.

This sequence joins TRBV29-1 and TRBJ1-1, with a weak D call TRBD1 (5 bases). CDR3 length: 18 residues. Per germline, CDR1 SQVTM and CDR2 ANQGSEA. Trimming took off 0 bases at V and 1 base at J, with 21 bases between the two ends. The CDR3 region has the DNA TGCAGCGTTGAAGACCCGGGGTCGGGGGTAGGTCGGAACACTGAAGCTTTCTTT. It translates to CSVEDPGSGVGRNTEAFF.

This clone was observed a few times. V usage is TRBV7-9 and J usage is TRBJ2-7, with D perhaps TRBD2 (5 bases). V lost 1 base to trimming and J lost 3 bases, with 7 bases between them. This CDR3 contains 13 residues. The germline gives CDR1 SEHNR, CDR2 FQNEAQ (reference sequence). The CDR3 protein is CASSLVGDYEQYF. The CDR3 DNA reads TGTGCCAGCAGCTTAGTGGGAGACTACGAGCAGTACTTC.

Concerning this clone: The sample contains more than one DNA sequence encoding this CDR3. J is TRBJ1-2 and V is TRBV30; 8 nucleotides match TRBD1. CDR3 size: 13 residues. The V segment lost 2 bases and the J segment 8 bases; nucleotides outside the gene matches: 7. Germline CDR1 GTSNPN, CDR2 SVGIG (reference sequence). The CDR3 loop reads CAWSRDRPRGYTF. CDR3 bases: TGTGCCTGGAGTCGGGACAGGCCCCGGGGCTACACCTTC.

The chain employs TRBV20-1 and TRBJ2-1, with TRBD2 matching over 8 bases. Germline V gene data show CDR1 as DFQATT and CDR2 as SNEGSKA (reference sequence). The CDR3 runs to 13 residues. J lost 8 bases, V lost 3 bases, and 6 bases had no gene match. The CDR3 sequence: CSASPSGLDEQFF. The CDR3 bases are TGCAGTGCTAGTCCTAGCGGGTTAGATGAGCAGTTCTTC.

The chain carries TRBV27 and TRBJ2-5; 11 bases agree with TRBD1. Germline assignment: CDR1 MNHEY and CDR2 SMNVEV (reference sequence). J gave up 5 bases and V 1 base, and 6 bases lay outside the gene matches. The CDR3 loop spans 16 amino acids. The CDR3 region is CASSLLRTGGLETQYF. The CDR3 region has the DNA TGTGCCAGCAGTTTATTGAGGACAGGGGGCTTGGAGACCCAGTACTTC.

This chain uses TRBV19 with TRBJ1-4; D not resolved. Germline lookup yields CDR1 LNHDA and CDR2 SQIVND (reference sequence). Trimming removed 5 bases from V and 2 bases from J, with 6 bases in between. The CDR3 consists of 13 residues. The CDR3 DNA reads TGTGCCAGTAGTGGCAGGACTAATGAAAAACTGTTTTTT. This codes for CASSGRTNEKLFF. Full variable domain (outside the CDR3, taken from reference TRBV19 and TRBJ1-4): DGGITQSPKYLFRKEGQNVTLSCEQNLNHDAMYWYRQDPGQGLRLIYYSQIVNDFQKGDIAEGYSVSREKKESFPLTVTSAQKNPTAFYLCASSGRTNEKLFFGSGTQLSVL.

The chain joins TRBV5-5 to TRBJ2-3; TRBD2 matches 13 bases. Trimming cost V 4 bases and J 1 base; bases outside gene matches: 3. The CDR3 covers 16 residues. Germline V gene data show CDR1 as SGHKS and CDR2 as YYEKEE (reference sequence). CDR3 sequence: CASSPGLAGGTDTQYF. DNA for the CDR3: TGTGCCAGCAGCCCTGGACTAGCGGGGGGCACAGATACGCAGTATTTT.

This clone was seen only a few times. The J gene is TRBJ2-1, the V gene TRBV4-3; TRBD1 aligns across 7 bases. V gave up 4 bases and J gave up 7 bases; unmatched junction bases: 7. Germline V gene data show CDR1 as LGHNA and CDR2 as YSLEER. This CDR3 comprises 14 residues. This chain's CDR3 is CASSRNSQGNEQFF. The CDR3 DNA reads TGCGCCAGCAGCCGCAATTCACAGGGGAATGAGCAGTTCTTC.

V and J are TRBV29-1 and TRBJ2-6, with D possibly being TRBD1 (6 bases). The germline gives CDR1 SQVTM, CDR2 ANQGSEA. V lost 4 bases to trimming and J lost 0 bases, with 19 bases between them. The CDR3 is 18 residues long. The CDR3 nucleotides are TGCAGCGTTGCGGCCAGGGGATTTGGAAGCTCTGGGGCCAACGTCCTGACTTTC. This translates into CSVAARGFGSSGANVLTF.

This chain links TRBV5-5 with TRBJ2-3; 8 nucleotides align to TRBD1. The CDR3 contains 14 residues. V lost 5 bases and J lost 1; bases outside the gene matches: 3. Germline CDR1 reads SGHKS; CDR2 reads YYEKEE (reference sequence). The CDR3 reads CASSLQGGTDTQYF. In DNA form, the CDR3 reads TGTGCCAGCAGTTTACAGGGGGGCACAGATACGCAGTATTTT.